The present entry profiles one T cell receptor (beta chain) with its context. This CDR3 has 12 residues. CDR1 is LGHDT and CDR2 is YNNKEL in the germline V gene (reference sequence). Trimming stripped 1 base from V and 6 bases from J, with 6 bases between. This sample was taken from a study of blood T cell repertoires in COVID-19. On the study more broadly: There were acute and convalescent COVID-19 samples, and they came from the United States, Italy and Spain.

Under the authors' procedure: Amplification with reference gene primers provided the estimates of nucleated cell counts. TCRdb's copy holds only in-frame clones and misses some; the assay was immunoSEQ multiplex PCR. V, J and clone size are taken as reported in that table, and D and trimming were inferred from the DNA itself. The data show about 170,000 clones, around 88% seen once. Sequenced sample: peripheral blood. The sequence was obtained from a woman in her seventies who had recovered from COVID-19. The rearrangement joins TRBV3-1 (or the pseudogene TRBV3-2) to TRBJ1-2; D not certain. This chain's CDR3 is CASSQGRDGYTF. The CDR3 DNA is TGTGCCAGCAGCCAAGGGAGGGATGGCTACACCTTC.